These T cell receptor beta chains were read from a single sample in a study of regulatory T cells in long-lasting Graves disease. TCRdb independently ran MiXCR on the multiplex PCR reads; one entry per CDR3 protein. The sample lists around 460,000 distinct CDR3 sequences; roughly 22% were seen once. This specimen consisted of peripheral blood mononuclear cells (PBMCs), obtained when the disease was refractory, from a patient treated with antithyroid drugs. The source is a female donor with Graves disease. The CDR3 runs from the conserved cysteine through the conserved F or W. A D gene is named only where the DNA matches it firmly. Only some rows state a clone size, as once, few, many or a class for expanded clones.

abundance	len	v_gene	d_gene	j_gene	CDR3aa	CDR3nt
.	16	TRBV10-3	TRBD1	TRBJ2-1	CAIRAGTGIRMDEQFF	TGTGCCATCAGAGCCGGGACAGGGATCAGGATGGATGAGCAGTTCTTC
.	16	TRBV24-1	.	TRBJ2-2	CATSDLGTPFTGELFF	TGTGCCACCAGTGATTTGGGGACACCTTTCACCGGGGAGCTGTTTTTT
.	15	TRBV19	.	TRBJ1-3	CASSIRDISGNTIYF	TGTGCCAGTAGTATCCGGGACATCTCTGGAAACACCATATATTTT
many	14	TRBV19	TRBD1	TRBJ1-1	CASSIHDRGTEAFF	TGTGCCAGTAGTATACACGACAGGGGAACTGAAGCTTTCTTT
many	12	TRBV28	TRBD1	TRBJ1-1	CANSGQGAEAFF	TGTGCCAACTCAGGACAGGGGGCTGAAGCTTTCTTT
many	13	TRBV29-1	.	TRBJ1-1	CSVGASTTTEAFF	TGCAGCGTTGGGGCCTCGACTACGACTGAAGCTTTCTTT
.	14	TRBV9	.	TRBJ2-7	CASSASGALDEQYF	TGTGCCAGCAGCGCCTCCGGGGCATTGGATGAGCAGTACTTC
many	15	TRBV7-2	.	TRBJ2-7	CASTLRASASYEQYF	TGTGCCAGCACCCTGCGGGCTAGCGCGTCCTACGAGCAGTACTTC
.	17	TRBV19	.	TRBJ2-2	CASRPPVPPPNTGELFF	TGTGCCAGTAGACCGCCCGTTCCACCTCCTAACACCGGGGAGCTGTTTTTT
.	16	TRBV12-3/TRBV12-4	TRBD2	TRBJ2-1	CASRPRLAVTYNEQFF	TGTGCCAGCAGACCTCGACTAGCGGTTACCTACAATGAGCAGTTCTTC
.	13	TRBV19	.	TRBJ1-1	CASSIGARNEAFF	TGTGCCAGTAGTATAGGGGCCAGAAATGAAGCTTTCTTT
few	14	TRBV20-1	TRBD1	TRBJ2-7	CSARGTQGENEQYF	TGCAGTGCTAGAGGTACCCAGGGGGAGAACGAGCAGTACTTC
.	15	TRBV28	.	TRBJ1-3	CASSLMHGPGNTIYF	TGTGCCAGCAGTTTAATGCACGGGCCTGGAAACACCATATATTTT
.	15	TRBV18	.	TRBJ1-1	CASSPQDGRGTEAFF	TGTGCCAGCTCACCACAGGACGGCCGAGGGACTGAAGCTTTCTTT
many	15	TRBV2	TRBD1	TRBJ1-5	CASRAGQGSNQPQHF	TGTGCCAGCAGAGCCGGACAGGGGAGCAATCAGCCCCAGCATTTT
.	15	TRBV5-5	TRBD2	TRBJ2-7	CASSPVGTSVHEQYF	TGTGCCAGCAGCCCTGTAGGGACTAGCGTCCACGAGCAGTACTTC
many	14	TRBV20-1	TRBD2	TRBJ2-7	CSARLSSGNPEQYF	TGCAGTGCTAGATTGTCTAGCGGGAATCCCGAGCAGTACTTC
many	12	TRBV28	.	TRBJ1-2	CASSFQADGYTF	TGTGCCAGCAGTTTTCAGGCGGACGGCTACACCTTC
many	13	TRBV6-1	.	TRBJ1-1	CASSEIQPAEAFF	TGTGCCAGCAGTGAAATACAGCCCGCTGAAGCTTTCTTT
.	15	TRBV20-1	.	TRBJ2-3	CSASPTTTSTDTQYF	TGCAGTGCTAGTCCGACAACCACGTCCACAGATACGCAGTATTTT
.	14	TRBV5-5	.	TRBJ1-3	CASSVPNSGNTIYF	TGTGCCAGCAGCGTACCGAACTCTGGAAACACCATATATTTT
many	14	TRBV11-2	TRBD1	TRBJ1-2	CASSLEQGAVGYTF	TGTGCCAGCAGCCTAGAACAGGGGGCTGTTGGCTACACCTTC
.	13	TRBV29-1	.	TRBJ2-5	CSVEASLGTTQYF	TGCAGCGTTGAAGCGTCCTTGGGGACCACCCAGTACTTC
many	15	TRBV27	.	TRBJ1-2	CASSQGRGLNYGYTF	TGTGCCAGCAGCCAAGGGAGGGGCTTAAACTATGGCTACACCTTC
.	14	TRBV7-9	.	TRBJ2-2	CGVGGTTNTGELFF	TGTGGAGTGGGGGGGACAACGAACACCGGGGAGCTGTTTTTT
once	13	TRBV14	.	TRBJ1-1	CASTNYKNTEAFF	TGTGCCAGCACAAACTACAAGAACACTGAAGCTTTCTTT